This entry concerns a single T cell receptor beta chain. Antigen: not known. The sample originates from a study of T cell responses to AZD1222 COVID-19 vaccine. Germline lookup yields CDR1 MDHEN and CDR2 SYDVKM. The V and J ends lost 7 bases and 3 bases respectively, with 12 bases between them. This CDR3 contains 13 residues. Overall study results and limits: Researchers took repertoire samples only after the peak T cell response had come.

Produced via immunoSEQ multiplex PCR; TCRdb's table is partial and in-frame only. This table holds some 150,000 clones. Sequencing was performed on peripheral blood. The chain links TRBV28 to TRBJ1-1; the D gene is possibly TRBD1 (6 bases). The source of this sequence is an adult in good health. The CDR3 DNA follows: TGTGCCAGCATAAAGCCAGGGGACACTGAAGCTTTCTTT. It translates to CASIKPGDTEAFF.